This passage covers 26 T cell receptor beta chains from one sample sequenced in a study of shared clonotypes between healthy human individuals. Clones were read by immunoSEQ multiplex PCR, and TCRdb kept only the in-frame ones, dropping some. In the table there are approximately 980,000 clones, around three quarters of which are singletons. Sequencing was done on a sample of memory CD4+ T cells sorted from blood. Indicated subset: CD45RA-negative fraction. The receptors were gathered from a man aged 18 to 30 in good health.

The CDR3 loop is CASRRDRAGETQYF. The CDR3 bases are TGTGCCAGCAGGCGGGACAGGGCGGGAGAGACCCAGTACTTC. The gene calls are TRBV2 and TRBJ2-5, with TRBD1 matching 9 bases. The CDR3 runs 14 residues. V shed 6 bases, J shed 4 bases, and the junction held 6 bases outside the gene matches. CDR1 and CDR2 from the germline V gene are SNHLY and FYNNEI.

V and J are TRBV5-4 and TRBJ2-7; the D gene could be TRBD1 or TRBD2 (6 bases each). Trimming took off 4 bases at V and 6 bases at J, with 20 bases between the two ends. CDR3 length equals 15 residues. The V gene's germline CDR1 is SGHNT and CDR2 YYREEE (reference sequence). The CDR3 DNA reads as TGTGCCAGCAGCCCCTGGGGGGCAGTAGCACGCGAGCAGTACTTC. It translates to CASSPWGAVAREQYF.

This clone was picked up a small number of times. This sequence joins TRBV10-2 and TRBJ1-6; possible D gene TRBD1, 5 bases. Trimming shortened V by 7 bases and J by 2 bases, and 12 bases separated the two germline ends. Germline V lookup: CDR1 WSHSY, CDR2 SAAADI. The CDR3 extends over 15 amino acids. The CDR3 nucleotides are TGCGCCAGCATGAGCAGGGTACCCTATAATTCACCCCTCCACTTT. Translating gives CASMSRVPYNSPLHF.

The rearrangement links TRBV7-6 to TRBJ2-3; no clear D gene. There are 14 residues in the CDR3. In germline, CDR1 is SGHVS, CDR2 FNYEAQ. V lost 2 bases to trimming and J lost 5 bases, with 11 bases between them. The CDR3: CASSLFHLGDTQYF. CDR3 DNA: TGTGCCAGCAGCTTATTTCACCTGGGAGATACGCAGTATTTT.

CDR3 in amino acids: CASSLGVSAGPGETQYF. Here the CDR3 DNA reads TGTGCCAGCAGCTTAGGAGTTTCTGCGGGACCCGGGGAGACCCAGTACTTC. This chain joins TRBV7-3 and TRBJ2-5; maybe TRBD2 (6 bases). V lost 2 bases and J lost 5, with 21 bases in between. The CDR3 runs 17 residues. Germline V CDR1 and CDR2: SGHTA, FQGTGA.

In this sample, this clone turned up once. V usage is TRBV6-1 and J usage is TRBJ1-2, with TRBD1 matching 7 bases. Germline V gene sequence: CDR1 MNHNS, CDR2 SASEGT. The CDR3 loop spans 15 amino acids. The trim removed 2 bases at V and 7 bases at J, leaving 10 bases unmatched. CDR3 nucleotides: TGTGCCAGCAGTGAAACGAGGACAGGTGAATCTGGCTACACCTTC. This translates into CASSETRTGESGYTF.

The gene calls are TRBV7-4 and TRBJ2-1; D gene uncertain. Germline CDR1 is SGHVT and CDR2 is SQSDAQ. The CDR3 has 14 amino acids. The V end was cut by 2 bases, the J end by 9 bases, with 14 bases between. The CDR3 protein is CASSLKFSFGEQFF. The CDR3 nucleotides read TGTGCCAGCAGCTTAAAGTTTAGTTTTGGTGAGCAGTTCTTC. The variable domain in full, with the rest retrieved from reference TRBV7-4 and TRBJ2-1, is GAGVSQSPRYKVAKRGRDVALRCDSISGHVTLYWYRQTLGQGSEVLTYSQSDAQRDKSGRPSGRFSAERPERSVSTLKIQRTEQGDSAVYLCASSLKFSFGEQFFGPGTRLTVL.

Remarks on this clone: A read error may explain this, as a much larger clone is one base away. This chain joins TRBV6-5 and TRBJ1-1; 10 bases map to TRBD1. J was trimmed by 1 base and V by 2 bases; bases with no gene match: 1. Germline CDR1 and CDR2: MNHEY and SVGAGI. CDR3 size: 15 residues. The CDR3, as DNA: TGTGCCAGCAGTTACCGGGACAGGGGGAACACTGAAGCTTTCTTT. Amino acid sequence: CASSYRDRGNTEAFF.

The DNA for the CDR3 is TGTGCCAGAAGCCCCACCCACGAACTACCACAGGGCTTAAATGAAAAACTGTTTTTT. Translated, it gives CARSPTHELPQGLNEKLFF. The chain uses TRBV5-3 and TRBJ1-4; tentatively, D is TRBD1 (6 bases). TRBV5-3 is noted as an ORF with a role that remains uncertain. The CDR3 covers 19 residues. Trimming stripped 4 bases from V and 5 bases from J, with 27 bases between.

This chain links TRBV19 with TRBJ2-7, with TRBD2 matching over 12 bases. Germline values: CDR1 LNHDA, CDR2 SQIVND (reference sequence). The CDR3 loop spans 14 amino acids. V lost 9 bases and J lost 5; bases outside the gene matches: 8. CDR3 protein: CASSGLAGLNEQYF. CDR3 in DNA: TGTGCCAGCAGCGGACTAGCGGGACTCAACGAGCAGTACTTC. Full variable domain (missing parts from reference TRBV19 and TRBJ2-7): DGGITQSPKYLFRKEGQNVTLSCEQNLNHDAMYWYRQDPGQGLRLIYYSQIVNDFQKGDIAEGYSVSREKKESFPLTVTSAQKNPTAFYLCASSGLAGLNEQYFGPGTRLTVT.

This chain links TRBV5-1 with TRBJ2-1, with 10 positions matching TRBD2. V gave up 4 bases and J gave up 5 bases; unmatched junction bases: 9. From germline, CDR1 is SGHRS and CDR2 YFSETQ. CDR3 length equals 16 residues. The CDR3 here is CASSTVAGGLNNEQFF. The CDR3, as DNA: TGCGCCAGCAGCACAGTAGCGGGAGGCCTTAACAATGAGCAGTTCTTC.

The CDR3 protein is CASSSLAGLTGELFF. CDR3 in DNA: TGCGCCAGCAGCTCTCTAGCGGGGCTCACCGGGGAGCTGTTTTTT. The chain employs TRBV5-1 and TRBJ2-2, with 9 bases lining up with TRBD2. Trimming cost V 3 bases and J 4 bases; bases outside gene matches: 4. This CDR3 is built from 15 residues. The germline gives CDR1 SGHRS, CDR2 YFSETQ.

V and J are TRBV9 and TRBJ1-1; D not certain. The CDR3 contains 14 residues. V was trimmed by 0 bases and J by 1 base, leaving 7 bases between them. In germline, CDR1 is SGDLS, CDR2 YYNGEE. As DNA, the CDR3 is TGTGCCAGCAGCGTAGCTCAGGAGAACACTGAAGCTTTCTTT. Translated: CASSVAQENTEAFF.

The chain employs TRBV5-1 and TRBJ2-2, with D tentatively TRBD1 or TRBD2 (5 bases each). This CDR3 spans 16 amino acids. With 3 bases removed from V and 5 bases from J, the gap between germline ends came to 17 bases. In germline, CDR1 is SGHRS, CDR2 YFSETQ. The CDR3 sequence is CASSSLAEGRTGELFF. In nucleotides, the CDR3 is TGCGCCAGCAGCTCCTTAGCAGAGGGGCGGACCGGGGAGCTGTTTTTT.

The V call is TRBV5-1, the J call TRBJ1-5, with D unresolved. CDR3 length: 17 amino acids. Trimming removed 0 bases at V and 0 bases at J, with 13 bases between. The V gene's germline CDR1 is SGHRS and CDR2 YFSETQ. CDR3 loop: CASSLDGRPNSNQPQHF. Written as DNA, the CDR3 is TGCGCCAGCAGCTTGGACGGCAGACCCAATAGCAATCAGCCCCAGCATTTT.

This clone turned up a few times. The chain carries TRBV5-4 and TRBJ2-7, with D unclear. V was pared by 5 bases and J by 0 bases, with 9 bases between. Germline V gene data show CDR1 as SGHNT and CDR2 as YYREEE (reference sequence). The CDR3 contains 13 residues. The CDR3 nucleotides read TGTGCCAGCAGTCGGCAGAGCTCCTACGAGCAGTACTTC. As protein: CASSRQSSYEQYF.

This clone was seen more than once but under ten times. This rearrangement joins TRBV4-1 to TRBJ1-5; D call uncertain. The germline V gene has CDR1 MGHRA and CDR2 YSYEKL. Deletions cut 0 bases from V and 3 bases from J, with 12 bases between. The CDR3 has 16 residues. In nucleotides, the CDR3 is TGCGCCAGCAGCCAAGATCTCAACAGCTTCAATCAGCCCCAGCATTTT. Protein product: CASSQDLNSFNQPQHF.

This rearrangement joins TRBV4-1 to TRBJ1-1; unclear D gene. Germline V gives CDR1 MGHRA, CDR2 YSYEKL. With 2 bases removed from V and 3 bases from J, the gap between germline ends came to 13 bases. CDR3 length: 15 amino acids. CDR3 DNA: TGCGCCAGCAGCCAACAAACGGGATTCTACACTGAAGCTTTCTTT. This translates into CASSQQTGFYTEAFF.

The table lists this clone with many counts. The genes are TRBV7-3 and TRBJ2-6; 12 positions match TRBD1. CDR1 is SGHTA and CDR2 is FQGTGA in the germline V gene. V trimming: 5 bases; J trimming: 4 bases; junction bases outside the gene matches: 9. The CDR3 runs to 18 residues. The CDR3 coding sequence is TGTGCCAGCAGCCCTGGGGACAGGGGGCGCTGGGGGGCCAACGTCCTGACTTTC. The encoded protein is CASSPGDRGRWGANVLTF.

The chain is built from TRBV6-5 and TRBJ1-2; 9 positions match TRBD1. This CDR3 is 14 amino acids long. Germline V CDR1 and CDR2: MNHEY, SVGAGI. With V trimmed by 6 bases and J by 8 bases, 10 bases remained unmatched. The CDR3 nucleotides are TGTGCCAGCAGCAAGGGACAGGGTTCGAGAGGCTACACCTTC. Residues: CASSKGQGSRGYTF.

V is TRBV19 and J is TRBJ1-1; D is unresolved. Trimming removed 5 bases from V and 3 bases from J, with 4 bases in between. This CDR3 is 11 amino acids long. From germline, CDR1 is LNHDA and CDR2 SQIVND (reference sequence). CDR3 DNA sequence: TGTGCCAGTAGTCAATACACTGAAGCTTTCTTT. Translating it yields CASSQYTEAFF. Based on the CDR3 plus reference TRBV19 and TRBJ1-1, the full variable domain is DGGITQSPKYLFRKEGQNVTLSCEQNLNHDAMYWYRQDPGQGLRLIYYSQIVNDFQKGDIAEGYSVSREKKESFPLTVTSAQKNPTAFYLCASSQYTEAFFGQGTRLTVV.

The rearrangement joins TRBV4-3 to TRBJ2-3, with 7 nucleotides matching TRBD2. This CDR3 is built from 17 residues. CDR1 is LGHNA and CDR2 is YSLEER in the germline V gene. V trimming: 1 base; J trimming: 3 bases; junction bases outside the gene matches: 10. As DNA, the CDR3 is TGCGCCAGCAGCCAAGGGGTACCTGCAGCGGGAACAGATACGCAGTATTTT. This encodes CASSQGVPAAGTDTQYF.

The chain couples TRBV30 to TRBJ1-2, with 9 bases aligning to TRBD1. CDR1 GTSNPN and CDR2 SVGIG come from the germline V gene (reference sequence). After removal of 4 bases from V and 4 bases from J, the junction contained 10 bases not matched to a gene. The CDR3 totals 15 residues. CDR3 residues: CAWTGTGRGSYGYTF. CDR3 coding DNA: TGTGCCTGGACCGGGACAGGGAGGGGTAGCTATGGCTACACCTTC.

This sequence joins TRBV10-3 and TRBJ2-3; D is perhaps TRBD2 (6 bases). CDR1 is ENHRY and CDR2 is SYGVKD in the germline V gene. The CDR3 consists of 15 residues. Trimming removed 10 bases at V and 2 bases at J, with 19 bases between. The CDR3 DNA reads TGTGCCACATCCCCGCGTACGGGGGACACAGATACGCAGTATTTT. Protein: CATSPRTGDTDTQYF.

The chain recombines TRBV27 with TRBJ1-2; 11 bases match TRBD1. V was pared by 5 bases and J by 1 base, with 9 bases of the junction left unmatched. CDR1 and CDR2 (germline): MNHEY, SMNVEV (reference sequence). The CDR3 runs to 17 residues. CDR3 nucleotides: TGTGCCAGCAGTCCCGGACAGGGGGCCTACTTTAACTATGGCTACACCTTC. Translated: CASSPGQGAYFNYGYTF.

The table lists this clone with a count of one. This chain uses TRBV25-1 with TRBJ2-3; D is undetermined. Germline CDR1 MGHDK, CDR2 SYGVNS. V shed 3 bases and J shed 2 bases, with 12 bases lying between them. This CDR3 is 15 amino acids long. The CDR3 nucleotides are TGTGCCAGCAGTGAGGCCGGACGGATCACAGATACGCAGTATTTT. This sequence encodes CASSEAGRITDTQYF.